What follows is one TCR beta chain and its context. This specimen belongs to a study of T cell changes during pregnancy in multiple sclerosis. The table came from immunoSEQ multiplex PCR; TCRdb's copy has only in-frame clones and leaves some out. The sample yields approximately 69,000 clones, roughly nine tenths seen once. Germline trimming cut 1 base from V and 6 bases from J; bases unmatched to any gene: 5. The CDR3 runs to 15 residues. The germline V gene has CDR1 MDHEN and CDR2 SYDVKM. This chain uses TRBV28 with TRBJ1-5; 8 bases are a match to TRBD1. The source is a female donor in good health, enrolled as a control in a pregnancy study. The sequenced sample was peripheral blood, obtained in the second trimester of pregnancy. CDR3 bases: TGTGCCAGCAGTTTATCAGCAGGGGGCGTTCAGCCCCAGCATTTT. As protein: CASSLSAGGVQPQHF. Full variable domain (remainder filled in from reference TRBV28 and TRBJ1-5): DVKVTQSSRYLVKRTGEKVFLECVQDMDHENMFWYRQDPGLGLRLIYFSYDVKMKEKGDIPEGYSVSREKKERFSLILESASTNQTSMYLCASSLSAGGVQPQHFGDGTRLSIL.